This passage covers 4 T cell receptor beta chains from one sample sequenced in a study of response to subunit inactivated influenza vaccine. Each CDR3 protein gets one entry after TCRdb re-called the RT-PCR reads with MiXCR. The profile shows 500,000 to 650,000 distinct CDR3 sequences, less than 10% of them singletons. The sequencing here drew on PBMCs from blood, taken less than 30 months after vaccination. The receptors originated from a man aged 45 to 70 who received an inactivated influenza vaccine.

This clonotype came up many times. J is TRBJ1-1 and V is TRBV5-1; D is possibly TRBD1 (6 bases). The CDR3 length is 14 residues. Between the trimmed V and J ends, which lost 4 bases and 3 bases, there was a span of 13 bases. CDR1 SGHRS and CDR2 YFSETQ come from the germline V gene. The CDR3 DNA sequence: TGCGCCAGCAGCGCAGGGGCAAGAGACACTGAAGCTTTCTTT. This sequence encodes CASSAGARDTEAFF.

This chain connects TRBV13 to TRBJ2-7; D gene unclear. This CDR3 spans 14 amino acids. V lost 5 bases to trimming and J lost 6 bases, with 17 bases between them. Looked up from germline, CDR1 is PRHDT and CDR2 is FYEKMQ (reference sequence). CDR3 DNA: TGTGCCAGCAGCCCCCAAAGGGCCCTCGTCGAGCAGTACTTC. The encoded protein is CASSPQRALVEQYF.

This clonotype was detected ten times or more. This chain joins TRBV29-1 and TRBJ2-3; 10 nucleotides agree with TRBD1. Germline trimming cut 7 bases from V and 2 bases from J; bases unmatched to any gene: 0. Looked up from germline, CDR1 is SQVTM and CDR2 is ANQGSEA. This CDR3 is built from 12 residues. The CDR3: CSGQGATDTQYF. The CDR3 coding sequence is TGCAGCGGACAGGGGGCCACAGATACGCAGTATTTT.

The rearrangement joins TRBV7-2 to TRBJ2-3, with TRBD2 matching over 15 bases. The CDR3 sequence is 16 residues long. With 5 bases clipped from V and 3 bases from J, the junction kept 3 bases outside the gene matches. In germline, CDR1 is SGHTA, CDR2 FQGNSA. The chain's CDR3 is CASSKGLAGGTDTQYF. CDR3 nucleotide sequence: TGTGCCAGCAGCAAAGGACTAGCGGGAGGGACAGATACGCAGTATTTT.